These 7 T cell receptor beta chains share one sample of origin, sequenced in a study of a mutant IDH1 vaccine in newly diagnosed glioma. As to time point: week 5, during vaccination. Alongside topical imiquimod, each dose of vaccine comprised 300 ug of mutant IDH1 20-mer peptide. These receptors have no known antigen. Profiled with immunoSEQ multiplex PCR; TCRdb holds only in-frame clones, not every one. The sample has over 45,000 clones, around 80% seen once. This specimen was PBMCs, taken from a glioma patient whose treatment included an IDH1 peptide vaccine. Receptors originate from a woman aged 50 to 65 with glioma.

This chain joins TRBV7-2 and TRBJ2-7; 12 bases are shared with TRBD2. CDR3 size: 14 residues. V lost 6 bases, J lost 4 bases, and 4 bases stayed unmatched. The germline V gene encodes CDR1 SGHTA and CDR2 FQGNSA. The CDR3 loop is CASRPSGGAYEQYF. In DNA form, the CDR3 reads TGTGCCAGCAGACCTAGCGGGGGGGCTTACGAGCAGTACTTC.

This chain joins TRBV27 and TRBJ1-3, with D unresolved. The CDR3 loop spans 13 amino acids. V gave up 0 bases and J gave up 7 bases, with 7 bases separating them. Germline-derived CDR1 and CDR2 are MNHEY and SMNVEV (reference sequence). CDR3 sequence reads: CASSLSMGNTIYF. The CDR3, as DNA: TGTGCCAGCAGTTTATCGATGGGGAACACCATATATTTT.

The rearrangement links TRBV9 to TRBJ1-1; D is uncertain. The V gene lost 0 bases and the J gene lost 5 bases, with 8 bases spanning the gap. The CDR3 totals 13 residues. From germline, CDR1 is SGDLS and CDR2 YYNGEE. The CDR3 coding sequence is TGTGCCAGCAGCGTAGAGGCAGAGACTGAAGCTTTCTTT. It yields the protein CASSVEAETEAFF.

The genes are TRBV7-2 and TRBJ1-1; D gene uncertain. This CDR3 has 14 residues. Germline values: CDR1 SGHTA, CDR2 FQGNSA. V lost 5 bases and J lost 0, with 10 bases in between. CDR3 sequence (DNA): TGTGCCAGCAGCCCTCCGGGTTTGAACACTGAAGCTTTCTTT. Translated, it gives CASSPPGLNTEAFF.

The chain links TRBV30 to TRBJ1-1, with 8 nucleotides matching TRBD1. Germline V gives CDR1 GTSNPN, CDR2 SVGIG (reference sequence). The junction had 7 bases not matched to a gene; V was cut back by 5 bases and J by 5 bases. CDR3 length: 13 residues. The CDR3 nucleotides read TGTGCCTGGGGACAGGGTGGCGGAACTGAAGCTTTCTTT. Amino acids: CAWGQGGGTEAFF.

The chain uses TRBV5-6 and TRBJ2-2; the D is unclear. The CDR3 contains 12 residues. The V end lost 4 bases, the J end lost 0 bases, and 1 base lay between the germline ends. The germline CDR1 and CDR2 sequences are SGHDT and YYEEEE. The CDR3 protein is CASSTNTGELFF. The CDR3 DNA reads as TGTGCCAGCAGCACGAACACCGGGGAGCTGTTTTTT.

The chain employs TRBV11-3 and TRBJ2-1, with D tentatively TRBD1 (6 bases). The CDR3 extends over 14 amino acids. The V and J ends lost 3 bases and 8 bases respectively, with 14 bases between them. Per germline, CDR1 SGHNT and CDR2 YENEEA. The CDR3 reads CASSFSGVVDEQFF. CDR3 in DNA: TGTGCCAGCAGCTTTTCAGGGGTTGTTGATGAGCAGTTCTTC.